The 25 T cell receptor beta chains listed next were all sequenced from one sample in a study of T-cell memory formation after mild COVID-19 (dated by TCRdb to the early 2020s). The library was generated by 5' RACE. Sequenced on an Illumina NovaSeq 6000. Using fastp trimming at Q25 and MiXCR clonotype assembly, TCRdb reanalyzed the public sequencing data and kept in-frame beta chains. Identical CDR3 proteins give one entry, which carries the most common genes and DNA. The sample table contains more than 300,000 distinct CDR3 sequences; only one count was recorded for roughly an eighth of them. Around 20% of the sample rests with the top ten. The sample taken for sequencing was PBMCs or a T cell subset sorted from them (not recorded which). These receptors all stem from a man between 18 and 35 years old who had mild COVID-19 (a few samples of this study predate the infection). The sample titles of this study are shuffled in the database, so cell type and time point are left out; the donor was told from shared clones.

This clonotype was observed a handful of times. The chain has TRBV6-5 and TRBJ2-3, with TRBD2 identical over 7 bases. This CDR3 has 17 residues. CDR1 is MNHEY and CDR2 is SVGAGI in the germline V gene. After removal of 5 bases from V and 1 base from J, the junction contained 12 bases not matched to a gene. The CDR3 loop is CASSRPVGAGGTDTQYF. CDR3 DNA sequence: TGTGCCAGCAGTCGCCCCGTTGGGGCGGGGGGCACAGATACGCAGTATTTT.

This clonotype was seen a handful of times. The J gene is TRBJ2-1, the V gene TRBV15, with a possible D match to TRBD1 (6 bases). Germline loops: CDR1 LNHNV, CDR2 YYDKDF (reference sequence). V lost 1 base and J 6 bases, leaving 13 bases between the germline ends. CDR3 length: 15 residues. The CDR3 DNA sequence: TGTGCCACCAGCAGAGCCGGGACACGATCCAATGAGCAGTTCTTC. Translation: CATSRAGTRSNEQFF.

Only a few counts were recorded for this clonotype. The chain joins TRBV5-1 to TRBJ2-2; 8 bases are a match to TRBD1. Looked up from germline, CDR1 is SGHRS and CDR2 is YFSETQ. The J segment lost 3 bases and the V segment lost 6 bases, leaving 4 bases of the junction unmatched. The CDR3 is 14 residues long. The CDR3 here is CASNQGADTGELFF. The CDR3, as DNA: TGCGCCAGCAATCAGGGGGCAGACACCGGGGAGCTGTTTTTT.

The J gene is TRBJ2-2, the V gene TRBV7-9; 9 bases are a match to TRBD2. The CDR3 consists of 15 residues. Trimming took 6 bases from V and 1 from J; bases not matched to a gene: 3. Germline V lookup: CDR1 SEHNR, CDR2 FQNEAQ (reference sequence). CDR3: CASRPSGVNTGELFF. CDR3 nucleotide sequence: TGTGCCAGCAGACCTAGCGGGGTGAACACCGGGGAGCTGTTTTTT.

The chain recombines TRBV5-1 with TRBJ2-3, with a tentative D call TRBD1 (5 bases). This CDR3 is 14 amino acids long. CDR1 SGHRS and CDR2 YFSETQ come from the germline V gene. V was shortened by 2 bases and J by 3 bases, with 10 bases between the two germline ends. In nucleotides, the CDR3 is TGCGCCAGCAGCTTCATAGGGGCAACAGATACGCAGTATTTT. This encodes CASSFIGATDTQYF.

This clonotype was counted between two and nine times. The rearrangement joins TRBV4-1 to TRBJ2-1; D is ambiguous. The CDR3 totals 14 residues. The V and J ends lost 1 base and 7 bases respectively, with 11 bases between them. Germline CDR1 and CDR2: MGHRA and YSYEKL. The CDR3 here is CASSQGPVLNEQFF. CDR3 in DNA: TGCGCCAGCAGCCAAGGGCCCGTTTTGAATGAGCAGTTCTTC.

This clonotype was counted a few times. This chain joins TRBV6-5 and TRBJ1-4; D perhaps matches TRBD1 (6 bases). The CDR3 length is 15 residues. V dropped 4 bases and J dropped 8 bases, with 17 bases sitting between them. CDR1 is MNHEY and CDR2 is SVGAGI in the germline V gene. CDR3 protein: CASSSPRGEGEKLFF. DNA of the CDR3: TGTGCCAGCAGTTCTCCCAGGGGTGAAGGAGAAAAACTGTTTTTT.

A few counts support this clonotype. The chain is built from TRBV2 and TRBJ1-1, with D possibly TRBD1 on 6 matching bases. V dropped 3 bases and J dropped 0 bases, with 14 bases sitting between them. This CDR3 has 16 amino acids. Germline loops: CDR1 SNHLY, CDR2 FYNNEI. The CDR3 loop reads CASSDGVRGLNTEAFF. The CDR3 coding sequence is TGTGCCAGCAGTGATGGTGTCAGGGGCTTGAACACTGAAGCTTTCTTT.

The rearrangement links TRBV20-1 to TRBJ1-4; TRBD1 is a possible D gene (6 bases). V shed 3 bases and J shed 7 bases, with 18 bases lying between them. Germline lookup yields CDR1 DFQATT and CDR2 SNEGSKA (reference sequence). CDR3 length: 15 residues. CDR3 bases: TGCAGTGCTAGTGGGGCCGGGGGGCAAGGTGAAAAACTGTTTTTT. It codes for CSASGAGGQGEKLFF.

This clonotype was seen only a few times. V gene TRBV3-1 combines with J gene TRBJ2-1; D gene ambiguous. Trimming took 1 base from V and 6 from J, leaving 10 bases between them. The CDR3 has 14 residues. Germline V lookup: CDR1 LGHDT, CDR2 YNNKEL (reference sequence). In nucleotides, the CDR3 is TGTGCCAGCAGCCAAGGGGGTTCAAGCAATGAGCAGTTCTTC. It translates to CASSQGGSSNEQFF.

This clonotype appeared a single time. J is TRBJ2-7 and V is TRBV4-2; no definite D call. Germline V lookup: CDR1 LGHNA, CDR2 YNFKEQ. This CDR3 is 14 amino acids long. V lost 0 bases, J lost 5 bases, and 11 bases lay in between. CDR3 protein: CASSQEALSHEQYF. The CDR3 DNA follows: TGTGCCAGCAGCCAAGAGGCCCTGAGCCACGAGCAGTACTTC.

This chain joins TRBV18 and TRBJ1-1; D is unclear. Germline V lookup: CDR1 KGHSH, CDR2 LQKENI. The CDR3 sequence is 13 residues long. Trimming pared 2 bases from V and 8 bases from J, leaving 12 bases between. CDR3 residues: CASSPGSAAEAFF. Here the CDR3 DNA reads TGTGCCAGCTCACCAGGGTCGGCAGCCGAAGCTTTCTTT.

J is TRBJ1-2 and V is TRBV20-1, with D perhaps matching TRBD1 (5 bases). The germline gives CDR1 DFQATT, CDR2 SNEGSKA (reference sequence). The CDR3 length is 16 residues. Deletions cut 3 bases from V and 0 bases from J, with 17 bases between. CDR3 nucleotide sequence: TGCAGTGCTAGTTACGACAGTTTGGGGCCTAACTATGGCTACACCTTC. Translating gives CSASYDSLGPNYGYTF.

V gene TRBV20-1 combines with J gene TRBJ2-1, with TRBD2 matching 7 bases. CDR1 and CDR2 (germline): DFQATT, SNEGSKA (reference sequence). The CDR3 loop spans 14 amino acids. V lost 2 bases and J lost 10; bases outside the gene matches: 11. The CDR3 region has the DNA TGCAGTGCTAGATCTGGAATGGGAGGGGTCGAGCAGTTCTTC. It specifies CSARSGMGGVEQFF.

The chain employs TRBV5-1 and TRBJ2-5, with TRBD1 identical over 8 bases. Germline CDR1 and CDR2: SGHRS and YFSETQ. The CDR3 is 15 residues long. J gave up 5 bases and V 2 bases, and 8 bases lay outside the gene matches. CDR3 nucleotides: TGCGCCAGCAGCTTTCTCGACAGGGGAAGGGAGACCCAGTACTTC. Its translation is CASSFLDRGRETQYF. Full variable domain (missing parts from reference TRBV5-1 and TRBJ2-5): KAGVTQTPRYLIKTRGQQVTLSCSPISGHRSVSWYQQTPGQGLQFLFEYFSETQRNKGNFPGRFSGRQFSNSRSEMNVSTLELGDSALYLCASSFLDRGRETQYFGPGTRLLVL.

The chain combines TRBV12-3 or TRBV12-4 with TRBJ2-3, with a weak D call TRBD2 (7 bases). V lost 4 bases and J lost 2, with 13 bases in between. There are 15 residues in the CDR3. CDR3 amino acids: CASSSWGGPTDTQYF. CDR3 DNA sequence: TGTGCCAGCAGTTCCTGGGGGGGGCCCACAGATACGCAGTATTTT.

This clonotype has more than one count but fewer than ten. The chain carries TRBV27 and TRBJ2-7, with 8 bases lining up with TRBD2. With V trimmed by 7 bases and J by 4 bases, 12 bases remained unmatched. Per the germline V gene, CDR1 is MNHEY and CDR2 is SMNVEV (reference sequence). The CDR3 totals 15 residues. CDR3 bases: TGTGCCAGCACCCAATACTCCTCGGGGGGGTACGAGCAGTACTTC. This translates into CASTQYSSGGYEQYF.

This clonotype was detected a few times. The chain combines TRBV7-6 with TRBJ1-3; D might be TRBD1 (5 bases). Germline V lookup: CDR1 SGHVS, CDR2 FNYEAQ. The CDR3 is made up of 15 amino acids. V gave up 1 base and J gave up 3 bases, with 10 bases separating them. Written as DNA, the CDR3 is TGTGCCAGCAGCTTAGGGCAGGGATTTGGAAACACCATATATTTT. This sequence encodes CASSLGQGFGNTIYF.

In this sample, this clonotype turned up many times. The rearrangement links TRBV9 to TRBJ2-1, with D tentatively TRBD1 (6 bases). V lost 4 bases and J 10 bases, leaving 12 bases between the germline ends. This CDR3 contains 12 residues. CDR1 and CDR2 from the germline V gene are SGDLS and YYNGEE. The DNA of the CDR3 is TGTGCCAGCAGCACGAGCGGACAGGAGCAGTTCTTC. Translated, it gives CASSTSGQEQFF.

As regards this clonotype: A much larger clone differs from this one at a single base, so this may be a read error. This sequence joins TRBV27 and TRBJ1-1; 7 bases are shared with TRBD1. The V gene's germline CDR1 is MNHEY and CDR2 SMNVEV (reference sequence). The CDR3 length is 14 residues. Trimming took 4 bases from V and 0 from J; bases not matched to a gene: 2. Here the CDR3 DNA reads TGTGCCAGCAGTTCCGGACAGGTGAACACTGAAGCTTTCTTT. This gives the protein CASSSGQVNTEAFF.

This clonotype has only a few counts. V is TRBV12-5 and J is TRBJ2-5, with D possibly matching TRBD2 (5 bases). The CDR3 sequence is 14 residues long. The V gene lost 6 bases and the J gene lost 2 bases, with 13 bases spanning the gap. Germline V CDR1 and CDR2: LGHNT, FRNRAP. CDR3 sequence reads: CASGERIIQETQYF. The CDR3 nucleotides are TGTGCTAGTGGGGAGCGGATAATACAAGAGACCCAGTACTTC.

This clonotype was seen only a few times. V usage is TRBV19 and J usage is TRBJ2-7; TRBD2 matches at 10 bases. The CDR3 sequence is 16 residues long. The V gene end was trimmed by 7 bases and the J gene end by 3 bases; junction bases not matched to a gene: 12. Per germline, CDR1 LNHDA and CDR2 SQIVND (reference sequence). CDR3 sequence reads: CASKFDGLAGDYEQYF. The CDR3 DNA reads TGTGCCAGTAAATTCGACGGGCTAGCGGGGGACTACGAGCAGTACTTC. Full variable domain (outside the CDR3, taken from reference TRBV19 and TRBJ2-7): DGGITQSPKYLFRKEGQNVTLSCEQNLNHDAMYWYRQDPGQGLRLIYYSQIVNDFQKGDIAEGYSVSREKKESFPLTVTSAQKNPTAFYLCASKFDGLAGDYEQYFGPGTRLTVT.

J is TRBJ2-3 and V is TRBV7-9, with a tentative D call TRBD1 (6 bases). The CDR3 length is 15 residues. Germline V gene data show CDR1 as SEHNR and CDR2 as FQNEAQ (reference sequence). V shed 4 bases and J shed 4 bases, with 15 bases lying between them. CDR3 DNA sequence: TGTGCCAGCAGCTATACAGGGAATAGTGCAGATACGCAGTATTTT. This translates into CASSYTGNSADTQYF. Supplemented by reference TRBV7-9 and TRBJ2-3, the full variable domain reads DTGVSQNPRHKITKRGQNVTFRCDPISEHNRLYWYRQTLGQGPEFLTYFQNEAQLEKSRLLSDRFSAERPKGSFSTLEIQRTEQGDSAMYLCASSYTGNSADTQYFGPGTRLTVL.

This clonotype occurred a few times. As DNA, the CDR3 is TGTGCCAGCAGTCTAAGGACAGGGCCTCAGCCCCAGCATTTT. Protein product: CASSLRTGPQPQHF. V is TRBV6-2 or TRBV6-3 and J is TRBJ1-5, with 8 bases lining up with TRBD1. Germline V lookup: CDR1 MNHEY, CDR2 SVGEGT. The V and J ends lost 5 bases and 6 bases, in that order; junction bases with no gene match: 6. This CDR3 is built from 14 residues.

The table lists this clonotype with a few counts. V usage is TRBV23-1 and J usage is TRBJ2-2; perhaps TRBD2 as D (6 bases). TRBV23-1 is classed as an ORF, of uncertain function. V lost 3 bases and J lost 5, with 10 bases in between. CDR3 size: 14 residues. The CDR3 coding sequence is TGCGCCAGCAGTCATCGGGGAGGAACCGGGGAGCTGTTTTTT. The encoded protein is CASSHRGGTGELFF.